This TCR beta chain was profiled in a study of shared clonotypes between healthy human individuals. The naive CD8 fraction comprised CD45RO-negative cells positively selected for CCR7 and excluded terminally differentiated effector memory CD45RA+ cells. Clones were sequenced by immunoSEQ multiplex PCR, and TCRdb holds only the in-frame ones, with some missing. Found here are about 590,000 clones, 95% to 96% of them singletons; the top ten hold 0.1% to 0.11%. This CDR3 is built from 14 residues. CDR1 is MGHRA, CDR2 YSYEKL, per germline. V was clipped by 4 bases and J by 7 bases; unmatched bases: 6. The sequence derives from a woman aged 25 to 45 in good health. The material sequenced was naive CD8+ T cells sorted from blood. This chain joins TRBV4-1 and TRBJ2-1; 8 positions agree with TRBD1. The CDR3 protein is CASSPGDRRNEQFF. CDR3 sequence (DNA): TGCGCCAGCAGCCCAGGGGACAGGCGGAATGAGCAGTTCTTC.